These 21 T cell receptor beta chains originate from one sample sequenced in a study of identical twins. Each CDR3 protein is one row after TCRdb ran MiXCR on the 5' RACE reads. This table holds about 340,000 distinct CDR3 sequences, 8.5% to 10% found once. The sample consisted of naive T cells sorted from blood. These receptors all come from a woman aged 50 to 60 in good health.

The chain employs TRBV2 and TRBJ2-1; TRBD2 matches 8 bases. With 4 bases clipped from V and 9 bases from J, the junction kept 11 bases outside the gene matches. Germline loops: CDR1 SNHLY, CDR2 FYNNEI. There are 15 residues in the CDR3. This CDR3 reads CASSGTGLGLAEQFF. CDR3 nucleotides: TGTGCCAGCAGTGGGACGGGACTAGGCTTAGCTGAGCAGTTCTTC.

The rearrangement links TRBV27 to TRBJ1-1; D is perhaps TRBD1 (6 bases). V dropped 5 bases and J dropped 1 base, with 14 bases sitting between them. The CDR3 contains 15 residues. The germline gives CDR1 MNHEY, CDR2 SMNVEV (reference sequence). For the CDR3, the DNA is TGTGCCAGCAGTCGAAGGAGGGGGACGAACACTGAAGCTTTCTTT. Translation gives CASSRRRGTNTEAFF.

The chain links TRBV5-1 to TRBJ2-1; 8 bases are shared with TRBD2. The CDR3 runs 20 residues. Losses at the gene ends were 0 bases for V and 5 bases for J; bases not matched to a gene: 19. CDR1 and CDR2 from the germline V gene are SGHRS and YFSETQ. The CDR3 sequence is CASSLDPFLAGSHKNNEQFF. CDR3 nucleotide sequence: TGCGCCAGCAGCTTGGATCCCTTTCTAGCGGGCTCCCATAAAAACAATGAGCAGTTCTTC.

In this sample, this clonotype turned up a few times. The chain joins TRBV20-1 to TRBJ1-2; 7 nucleotides agree with TRBD1. CDR1 and CDR2 from the germline V gene are DFQATT and SNEGSKA (reference sequence). V gave up 5 bases and J gave up 6 bases; unmatched junction bases: 6. The CDR3 contains 12 residues. CDR3 amino acids: CSARTGSDGYTF. The CDR3 DNA reads TGCAGTGCTCGGACAGGATCGGATGGCTACACCTTC.

This chain uses TRBV6-5 with TRBJ2-1, with TRBD2 matching 11 bases. CDR3 length equals 14 residues. Germline loops: CDR1 MNHEY, CDR2 SVGAGI. The J segment lost 7 bases and the V segment lost 3 bases, leaving 2 bases of the junction unmatched. Here the CDR3 reads CASSYSGRVNEQFF. CDR3 in DNA: TGTGCCAGCAGTTATAGCGGGAGGGTAAATGAGCAGTTCTTC.

This sequence joins TRBV6-6 and TRBJ2-5, with D perhaps TRBD1 (5 bases). With 5 bases removed from V and 10 bases from J, the gap between germline ends came to 17 bases. Germline V gene lookup returns CDR1 MNHNY and CDR2 SVGAGI (reference sequence). The CDR3 has 13 amino acids. CDR3 sequence: CASSNPTVWSQYF. The CDR3 DNA follows: TGTGCCAGCAGTAACCCGACAGTCTGGAGCCAGTACTTC.

This clonotype showed up many times. V is TRBV28 and J is TRBJ2-5, with D unclear. V was trimmed by 4 bases and J by 0 bases, leaving 12 bases between them. This CDR3 comprises 15 residues. From germline, CDR1 is MDHEN and CDR2 SYDVKM. For the CDR3, the DNA is TGTGCCAGCAGTTCGCCCCGGCGCAACCAAGAGACCCAGTACTTC. This gives the protein CASSSPRRNQETQYF.

This clonotype was recorded many times. The chain uses TRBV20-1 and TRBJ1-3; no clear D. Trimming removed 2 bases at V and 0 bases at J, with 5 bases between. CDR3 length: 13 residues. CDR1 and CDR2 (germline): DFQATT, SNEGSKA (reference sequence). The CDR3 sequence is CSARQASGNTIYF. The CDR3 nucleotides read TGCAGTGCTAGACAGGCCTCTGGAAACACCATATATTTT.

The V gene is TRBV20-1, the J gene TRBJ2-3; unclear D gene. The germline CDR1 and CDR2 sequences are DFQATT and SNEGSKA (reference sequence). The CDR3 sequence is 13 residues long. V lost 7 bases to trimming and J lost 4 bases, with 15 bases between them. The CDR3 sequence is CSGFGLRSDTQYF. The DNA for the CDR3 is TGCAGTGGATTCGGGCTCAGATCAGATACGCAGTATTTT.

CDR3 DNA: TGCAGTGCTAGTCTACTAGCGGGAGGGCCGTTTTCGTACGAGCAGTACTTC. Residues: CSASLLAGGPFSYEQYF. The chain joins TRBV20-1 to TRBJ2-7; 13 nucleotides agree with TRBD2. V dropped 3 bases and J dropped 4; count of bases not matched to a gene: 12. This CDR3 is built from 17 residues. CDR1 DFQATT and CDR2 SNEGSKA come from the germline V gene (reference sequence).

This clonotype was seen a handful of times. V and J are TRBV4-1 and TRBJ2-2; 7 bases line up with TRBD1. V was pared by 1 base and J by 4 bases, with 12 bases of the junction left unmatched. Germline CDR1 is MGHRA and CDR2 is YSYEKL. The CDR3 contains 18 residues. In DNA, the CDR3 is TGCGCCAGCAGCCAAGGCCTCAAGACAGGGACGGGCACCGGGGAGCTGTTTTTT. Encoded protein: CASSQGLKTGTGTGELFF.

This clonotype has only a few counts. The chain recombines TRBV5-1 with TRBJ2-1; TRBD2 agrees at 9 bases. The CDR3 loop spans 16 amino acids. V was pared by 6 bases and J by 10 bases, with 17 bases of the junction left unmatched. Germline V gene lookup returns CDR1 SGHRS and CDR2 YFSETQ. CDR3 coding DNA: TGCGCCAGCAAGATCGGGGCGGGAGGGCCGGGAGGCGAGCAGTTCTTC. Residues: CASKIGAGGPGGEQFF.

The table lists this clonotype with a few counts. The V and J genes are TRBV10-2 and TRBJ2-7; D possibly corresponds to TRBD2 (5 bases). CDR1 is WSHSY, CDR2 SAAADI, per germline. Trimming left V 1 base short and J 4 bases short, with 11 bases between. The CDR3 covers 14 residues. CDR3 DNA: TGCGCCAGCAGTGAGTTGTGGACTGCGTACGAGCAGTACTTC. This encodes CASSELWTAYEQYF.

In this sample, this clonotype turned up many times. The chain has TRBV19 and TRBJ1-4; the D is unclear. The length of the CDR3 is 14 residues. V lost 3 bases and J lost 0, with 5 bases in between. CDR1 and CDR2 from the germline V gene are LNHDA and SQIVND (reference sequence). CDR3 in amino acids: CASSILPTNEKLFF. CDR3 sequence (DNA): TGTGCCAGTAGTATCTTGCCAACTAATGAAAAACTGTTTTTT.

This clonotype has ten or more counts. This CDR3 is CASSLGLYGYEQYF. CDR3 nucleotide sequence: TGCGCCAGCAGCTTAGGTCTATACGGCTACGAGCAGTACTTC. This chain connects TRBV5-1 to TRBJ2-7, with D uncertain. This CDR3 is built from 14 residues. Germline V gene sequence: CDR1 SGHRS, CDR2 YFSETQ. V was cut by 2 bases and J by 3 bases, with 12 bases left in between.

The sample holds a few counts of this clonotype. The chain carries TRBV11-2 and TRBJ2-1; possibly TRBD2 for D (5 bases). The V end lost 3 bases, the J end lost 12 bases, and 12 bases lay between the germline ends. CDR1 and CDR2 (germline): SGHAT, FQNNGV. This CDR3 region has 12 residues. The DNA of the CDR3 is TGTGCCAGCAGCTTTGATCCGGGATTGCAGTTCTTC. It codes for CASSFDPGLQFF.

This clonotype was found many times. The rearrangement uses TRBV3-1 and TRBJ2-2; D is perhaps TRBD1 or TRBD2 (5 bases each). The V end was cut by 1 base, the J end by 7 bases, with 13 bases between. The germline gives CDR1 LGHDT, CDR2 YNNKEL (reference sequence). The CDR3 totals 15 residues. In DNA, the CDR3 is TGTGCCAGCAGCCAAGTTTCCGGGGCAATCGGGGAGCTGTTTTTT. Protein product: CASSQVSGAIGELFF.

In regard to this clonotype: A much larger clone is a single base away; this may be a read error. CDR3 nucleotides: TGTGCCAGCAGTTACGGGCAGGAGCAGTTCTTC. This translates into CASSYGQEQFF. The chain has TRBV6-5 and TRBJ2-1, with unresolved D. Germline lookup yields CDR1 MNHEY and CDR2 SVGAGI. The CDR3 is 11 residues long. Trimming removed 2 bases at V and 10 bases at J, with 6 bases between.

In its sample, this clonotype was seen many times. The chain employs TRBV20-1 and TRBJ2-3; D is undetermined. The CDR3 is 15 residues long. Germline V gene lookup returns CDR1 DFQATT and CDR2 SNEGSKA (reference sequence). The V end was cut by 8 bases, the J end by 0 bases, with 18 bases between. The CDR3 here is CSSRLTKGSTDTQYF. DNA for the CDR3: TGCAGTTCCCGACTCACCAAGGGAAGCACAGATACGCAGTATTTT.

The chain employs TRBV12-5 and TRBJ2-1; D call uncertain. V was trimmed by 6 bases and J by 5 bases, leaving 11 bases between them. Per germline, CDR1 LGHNT and CDR2 FRNRAP. The CDR3 has 13 residues. The DNA of the CDR3 is TGTGCTAGTGGGACCCGTTTTAACAATGAGCAGTTCTTC. Protein: CASGTRFNNEQFF.

This clonotype was recorded many times. The V and J genes are TRBV6-5 and TRBJ2-3; D gene uncertain. Deletions cut 6 bases from V and 0 bases from J, with 7 bases between. This CDR3 has 13 amino acids. Germline assignment: CDR1 MNHEY and CDR2 SVGAGI. The CDR3 nucleotides are TGTGCCAGCAGCCCCGTAAGCACAGATACGCAGTATTTT. This codes for CASSPVSTDTQYF.